This T cell receptor beta chain came from a study of response to subunit inactivated influenza vaccine. TCRdb re-called the RT-PCR reads with MiXCR, one entry per CDR3 protein. The profile covers almost 250,000 distinct CDR3 sequences, with 12% appearing a single time and about 8% taken by the ten largest. Germline V CDR1 and CDR2: SGHRS, YFSETQ. CDR3 length: 15 amino acids. Deletions cut 4 bases from V and 15 bases from J, with 26 bases between. This receptor was obtained from a man aged 50 to 59 who received an inactivated influenza vaccine. The sample was non-naive T cells sorted from PBMCs, taken roughly 2 weeks before vaccination. The V call is TRBV5-1, the J call TRBJ2-1, with D tentatively TRBD1 (7 bases). The CDR3 DNA is TGCGCCAGCAGCCCGGGGGACCCTACAGGGGCCGGGTTGTTCTTC. Encoded protein: CASSPGDPTGAGLFF.